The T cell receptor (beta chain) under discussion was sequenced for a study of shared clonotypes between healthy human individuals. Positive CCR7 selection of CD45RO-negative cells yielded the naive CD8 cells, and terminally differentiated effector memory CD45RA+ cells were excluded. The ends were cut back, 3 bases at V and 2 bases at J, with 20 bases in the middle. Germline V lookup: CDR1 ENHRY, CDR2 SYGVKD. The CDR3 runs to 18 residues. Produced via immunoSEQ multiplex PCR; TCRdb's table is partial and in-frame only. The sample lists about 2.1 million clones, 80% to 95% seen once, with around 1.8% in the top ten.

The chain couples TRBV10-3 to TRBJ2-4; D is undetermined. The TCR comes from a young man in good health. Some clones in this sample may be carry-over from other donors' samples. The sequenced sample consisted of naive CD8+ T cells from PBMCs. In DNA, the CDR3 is TGTGCCATCAGTGAATTTTCCCGAACGGACCCTTCCAAAAACATTCAGTACTTC. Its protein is CAISEFSRTDPSKNIQYF.